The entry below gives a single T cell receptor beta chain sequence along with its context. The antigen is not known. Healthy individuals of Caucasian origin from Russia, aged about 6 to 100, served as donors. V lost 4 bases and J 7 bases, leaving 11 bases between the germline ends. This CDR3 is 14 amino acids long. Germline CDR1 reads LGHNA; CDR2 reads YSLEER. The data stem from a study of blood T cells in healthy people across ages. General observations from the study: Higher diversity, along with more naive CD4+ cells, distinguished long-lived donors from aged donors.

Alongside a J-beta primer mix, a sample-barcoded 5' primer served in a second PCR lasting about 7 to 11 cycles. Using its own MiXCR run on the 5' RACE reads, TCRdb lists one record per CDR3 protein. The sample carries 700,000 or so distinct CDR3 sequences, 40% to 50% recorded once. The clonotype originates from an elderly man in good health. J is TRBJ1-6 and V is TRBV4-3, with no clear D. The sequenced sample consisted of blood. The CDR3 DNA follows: TGCGCCAGCAGCCTCGACTACCAAAATTCACCCCTCCACTTT. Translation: CASSLDYQNSPLHF.